These 3 T cell receptor beta chains were sequenced from one sample in a study of blood T cells in healthy people across ages. The use of a sample-barcoded 5' primer and a J-beta primer mix characterized a second PCR of about 7 to 12 cycles. Each CDR3 protein gets one entry after TCRdb re-called the 5' RACE reads with MiXCR. There are more than 600,000 distinct CDR3 sequences in the sample; just under 25% occur only once, and 9.4% lies in the top ten. These data also formed part of another study, on T cells of mothers and their children.

Specimen: blood. These receptors came from a boy between 10 and 17 years old in good health.

The sample holds a few counts of this clonotype. V and J are TRBV7-2 and TRBJ2-3; 15 bases agree with TRBD2. The V and J ends lost 4 bases and 5 bases, in that order; junction bases with no gene match: 4. This CDR3 is 16 amino acids long. From germline, CDR1 is SGHTA and CDR2 FQGNSA. The CDR3 bases are TGTGCCAGCAGCTCTGGACTAGCGGGGGGGCAAGATACGCAGTATTTT. Amino acids: CASSSGLAGGQDTQYF.

The J gene is TRBJ2-1, the V gene TRBV6-5, with TRBD2 matching 8 bases. The germline gives CDR1 MNHEY, CDR2 SVGAGI. The CDR3 is made up of 16 amino acids. J lost 0 bases, V lost 4 bases, and 5 bases had no gene match. The CDR3 region has the DNA TGTGCCAGCAGTTCCACCCGGGGGGGCTCCTACAATGAGCAGTTCTTC. It is translated as CASSSTRGGSYNEQFF.

This clonotype was seen more than once but under ten times. The genes are TRBV5-6 and TRBJ2-5, with D possibly TRBD1 on 9 matching bases. Gene TRBJ2-1 matches the end of the DNA better, so the J call may be wrong. From germline, CDR1 is SGHDT and CDR2 YYEEEE. The length of the CDR3 is 17 residues. CDR3 nucleotide sequence: TGTGCCAGCAGCCCGGGACAGGGTGCCGTAGCGGGGAATGAGCAGTTCTTC. Its protein product is CASSPGQGAVAGNEQFF.